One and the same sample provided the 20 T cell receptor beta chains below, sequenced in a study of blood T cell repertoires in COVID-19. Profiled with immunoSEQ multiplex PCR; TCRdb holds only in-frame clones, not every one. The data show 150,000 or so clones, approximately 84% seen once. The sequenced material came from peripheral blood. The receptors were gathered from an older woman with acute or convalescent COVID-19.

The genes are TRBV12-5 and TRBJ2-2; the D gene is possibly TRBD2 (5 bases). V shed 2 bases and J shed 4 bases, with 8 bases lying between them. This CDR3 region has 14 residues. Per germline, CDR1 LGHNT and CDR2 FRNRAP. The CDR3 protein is CASGLRGSTGELFF. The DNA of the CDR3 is TGTGCTAGTGGTTTGAGAGGGAGCACCGGGGAGCTGTTTTTT.

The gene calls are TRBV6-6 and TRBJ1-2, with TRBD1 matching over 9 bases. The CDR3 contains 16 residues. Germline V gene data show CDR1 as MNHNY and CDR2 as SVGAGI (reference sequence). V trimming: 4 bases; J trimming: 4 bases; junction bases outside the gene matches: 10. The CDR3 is CASSSEQGAQGYGYTF. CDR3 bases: TGTGCCAGCAGTTCCGAACAGGGGGCGCAGGGCTATGGCTACACCTTC.

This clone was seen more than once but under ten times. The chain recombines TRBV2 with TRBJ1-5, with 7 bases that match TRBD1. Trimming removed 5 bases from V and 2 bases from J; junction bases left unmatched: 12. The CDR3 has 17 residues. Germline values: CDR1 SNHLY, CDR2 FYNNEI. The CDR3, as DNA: TGTGCCAGCAGTCACGGACCTTCCGGGACAGGCAATCAGCCCCAGCATTTT. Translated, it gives CASSHGPSGTGNQPQHF.

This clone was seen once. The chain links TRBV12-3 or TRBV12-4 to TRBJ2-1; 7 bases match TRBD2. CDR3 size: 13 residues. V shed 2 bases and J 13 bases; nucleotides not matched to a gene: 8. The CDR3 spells CASSLRTSVPQFF. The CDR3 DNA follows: TGTGCCAGCAGTTTACGTACTAGCGTTCCCCAGTTCTTC.

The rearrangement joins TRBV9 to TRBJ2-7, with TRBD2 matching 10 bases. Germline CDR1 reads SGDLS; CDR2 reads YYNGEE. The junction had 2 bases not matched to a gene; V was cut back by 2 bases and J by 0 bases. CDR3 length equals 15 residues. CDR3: CASSVGLADSYEQYF. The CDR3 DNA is TGTGCCAGCAGCGTTGGACTAGCGGACTCCTACGAGCAGTACTTC.

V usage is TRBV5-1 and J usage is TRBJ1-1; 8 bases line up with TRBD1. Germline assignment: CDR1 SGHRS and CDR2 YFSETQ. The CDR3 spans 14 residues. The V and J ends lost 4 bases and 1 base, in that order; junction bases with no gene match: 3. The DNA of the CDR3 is TGCGCCAGCAGCCCGGGGACAGGGAACACTGAAGCTTTCTTT. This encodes CASSPGTGNTEAFF.

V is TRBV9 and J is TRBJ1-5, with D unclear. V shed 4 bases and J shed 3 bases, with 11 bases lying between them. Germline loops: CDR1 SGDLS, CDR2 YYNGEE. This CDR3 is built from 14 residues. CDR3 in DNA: TGTGCCAGCAGCCCCGGTGCCACCAATCAGCCCCAGCATTTT. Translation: CASSPGATNQPQHF.

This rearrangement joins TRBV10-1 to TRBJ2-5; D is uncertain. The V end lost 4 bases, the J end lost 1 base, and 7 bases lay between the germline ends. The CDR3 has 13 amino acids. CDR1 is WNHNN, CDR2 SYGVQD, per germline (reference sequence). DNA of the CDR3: TGCGCCAGCAGTGCGAGCCTCCAAGAGACCCAGTACTTC. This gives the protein CASSASLQETQYF.

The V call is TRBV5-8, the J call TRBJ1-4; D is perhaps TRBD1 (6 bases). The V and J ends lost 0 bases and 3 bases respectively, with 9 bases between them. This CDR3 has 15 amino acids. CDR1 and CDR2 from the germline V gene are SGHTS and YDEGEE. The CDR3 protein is CASSLGGLSNEKLFF. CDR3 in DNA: TGTGCCAGCAGCTTGGGGGGGCTTTCTAATGAAAAACTGTTTTTT.

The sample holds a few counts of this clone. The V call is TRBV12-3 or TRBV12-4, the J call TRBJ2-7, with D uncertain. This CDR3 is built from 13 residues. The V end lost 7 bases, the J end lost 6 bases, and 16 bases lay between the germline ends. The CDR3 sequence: CASKLSPPSEQYF. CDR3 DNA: TGTGCCAGCAAGCTGTCGCCTCCTTCCGAGCAGTACTTC.

CDR3 residues: CASTPTGVPNYGYTF. CDR3 coding DNA: TGTGCCAGCACACCAACAGGGGTGCCTAACTATGGCTACACCTTC. The chain recombines TRBV14 with TRBJ1-2, with TRBD1 identical over 7 bases. The V gene's germline CDR1 is SGHDN and CDR2 FVKESK. V was clipped by 7 bases and J by 0 bases; unmatched bases: 8. The CDR3 has 15 residues.

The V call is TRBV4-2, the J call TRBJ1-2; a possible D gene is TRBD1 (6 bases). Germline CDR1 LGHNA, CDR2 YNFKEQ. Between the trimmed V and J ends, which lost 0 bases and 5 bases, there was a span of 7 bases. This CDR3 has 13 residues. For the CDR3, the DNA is TGTGCCAGCAGCCAAGACAGGGGATATGGCTACACCTTC. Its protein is CASSQDRGYGYTF.

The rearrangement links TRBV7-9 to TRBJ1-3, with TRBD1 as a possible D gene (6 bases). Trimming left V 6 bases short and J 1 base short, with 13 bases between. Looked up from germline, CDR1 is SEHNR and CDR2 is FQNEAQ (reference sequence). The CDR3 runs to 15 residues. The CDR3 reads CASRPKTGSGNTIYF. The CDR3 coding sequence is TGTGCCAGCAGGCCTAAAACAGGGTCTGGAAACACCATATATTTT.

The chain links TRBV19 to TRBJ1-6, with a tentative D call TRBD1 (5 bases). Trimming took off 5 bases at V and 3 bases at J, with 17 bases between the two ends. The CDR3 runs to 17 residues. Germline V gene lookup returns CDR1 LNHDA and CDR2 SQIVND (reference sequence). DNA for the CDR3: TGTGCCAGTAGTCGCAGGGAATATATTGGCTATAATTCACCCCTCCACTTT. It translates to CASSRREYIGYNSPLHF.

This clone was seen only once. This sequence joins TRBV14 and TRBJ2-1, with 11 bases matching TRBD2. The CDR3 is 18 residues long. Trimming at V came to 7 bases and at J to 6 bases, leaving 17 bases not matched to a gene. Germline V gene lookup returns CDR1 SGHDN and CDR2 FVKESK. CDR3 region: CASTQGGFGTSGLNEQFF. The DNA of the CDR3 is TGTGCCAGCACGCAGGGGGGGTTCGGGACTAGCGGACTCAATGAGCAGTTCTTC.

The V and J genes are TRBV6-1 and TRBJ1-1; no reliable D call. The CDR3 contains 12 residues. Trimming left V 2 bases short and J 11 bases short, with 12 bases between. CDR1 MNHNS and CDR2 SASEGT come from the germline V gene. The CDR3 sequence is CASSEFTRRAFF. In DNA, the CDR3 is TGTGCCAGCAGTGAATTCACCCGGCGGGCTTTCTTT.

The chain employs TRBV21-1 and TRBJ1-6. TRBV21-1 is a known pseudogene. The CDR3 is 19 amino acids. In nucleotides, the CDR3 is TGTGCCAGCCGCCGTCCTCGACAGAGACTAGGCCCCTATAATTCACCCCTCCACTTT. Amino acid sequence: CASRRPRQRLGPYNSPLHF.

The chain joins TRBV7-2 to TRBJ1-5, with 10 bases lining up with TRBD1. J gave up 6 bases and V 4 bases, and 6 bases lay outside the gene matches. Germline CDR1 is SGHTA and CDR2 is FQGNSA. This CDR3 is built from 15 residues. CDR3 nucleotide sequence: TGTGCCAGCAGCTACCGGACAGGGGGGCGTCAGCCCCAGCATTTT. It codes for CASSYRTGGRQPQHF.

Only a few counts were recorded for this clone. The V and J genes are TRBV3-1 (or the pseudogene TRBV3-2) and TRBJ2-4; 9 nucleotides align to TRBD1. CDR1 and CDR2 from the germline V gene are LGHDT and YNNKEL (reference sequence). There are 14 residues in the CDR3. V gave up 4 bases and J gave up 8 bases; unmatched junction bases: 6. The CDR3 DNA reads TGTGCCAGCAGCCCCGGGACAGGGCTGGACATTCAGTACTTC. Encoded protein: CASSPGTGLDIQYF.

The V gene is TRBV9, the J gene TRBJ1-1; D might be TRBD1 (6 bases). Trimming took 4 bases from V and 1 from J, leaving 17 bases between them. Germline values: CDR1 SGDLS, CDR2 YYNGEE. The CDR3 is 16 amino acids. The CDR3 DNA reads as TGTGCCAGCAGCTCGGGGGGGGGCACGCCGAACACTGAAGCTTTCTTT. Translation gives CASSSGGGTPNTEAFF.